This T cell receptor beta chain is drawn from a study of naive and memory T cell subsets. The study, taken as a whole, reports: The power law exponent of TCR abundance differed between naive and memory cells. Each distinct alpha or beta sequence counts as one clonotype. Diversity fell and Gini index rose from naive through CM, EM, EMRA.

From germline, CDR1 is ENHRY and CDR2 SYGVKD. The CDR3 is 11 residues long. Two oligonucleotides, mixed equimolar, formed the beta constant-region primer covering TRBC1 and TRBC2. Ligated cDNA was amplified by four rounds of PCR with nested alpha and beta constant-region primers and SP2. In TCRdb, the UMI-ligation and nested PCR reads were re-called with MiXCR into one record per CDR3 protein. The repertoire holds about 120,000 distinct CDR3 sequences, with 35% to 45% as singletons. This clonotype showed up just a few times. Its target is not known. At one boundary the junction diverges from the germline segment, which might be a read error.

The clonotype was recovered from a human donor in good health. Sequenced material: central memory CD4+ T cells from blood. The rearrangement links TRBV10-3 to TRBJ1-1; possible D gene TRBD1, 5 bases. This CDR3 reads CAISGGTEAFF. CDR3 DNA: TGTGCCATAAGTGGGGGGACTGAAGCTTTCTTT.